Here is one T cell receptor (beta chain) with its context. Germline values: CDR1 GTSNPN, CDR2 SVGIG (reference sequence). Losses at the gene ends were 2 bases for V and 1 base for J; bases not matched to a gene: 7. The CDR3 totals 16 residues. Here immunoSEQ multiplex PCR was the method, and the copy in TCRdb shows in-frame clones only, minus some. This sample carries around 400,000 clones, 70% to 90% of them seen once, and the ten largest clones take less than 1.5%. These data originate in a study of blood T cell repertoires in COVID-19. Study details: The study drew acute and convalescent COVID-19 samples from the United States, Italy and Spain.

Exposed enrollees had met someone with a PCR-confirmed or clinician-diagnosed COVID-19 case at some point within the 2 weeks before study entry. The sequence came from a woman under 30 who had been exposed to COVID-19. Specimen: PBMCs or T cells enriched from blood (not recorded which). V is TRBV30 and J is TRBJ1-2, with TRBD1 matching over 10 bases. The CDR3 loop reads CAWSPGTGEDNYGYTF. CDR3 coding DNA: TGTGCCTGGAGTCCCGGGACAGGGGAGGATAACTATGGCTACACCTTC.